These 17 T cell receptor beta chains were sequenced from one sample in a study of cytomegalovirus exposure and HLA in healthy donors. Only in-frame clones appear in the TCRdb table, and some are missing; sequencing was by immunoSEQ multiplex PCR. The sample holds 120,000 or so clones; about 82% are singletons and the top ten take over 4%. The material sequenced was PBMCs. Receptor source: a man aged 18 to 35 in good health and CMV-seronegative.

V gene TRBV6-5 combines with J gene TRBJ2-1; TRBD1 is a possible D gene (6 bases). Germline-derived CDR1 and CDR2 are MNHEY and SVGAGI. The ends were cut back, 6 bases at V and 7 bases at J, with 19 bases in the middle. The CDR3 is 15 residues long. In DNA, the CDR3 is TGTGCCAGCAGCCCACGACAGGCCAGCACGAATGAGCAGTTCTTC. It encodes CASSPRQASTNEQFF.

This clone appeared once. The chain couples TRBV15 to TRBJ2-7; 15 nucleotides match TRBD2. The CDR3 is 13 amino acids. Per the germline V gene, CDR1 is LNHNV and CDR2 is YYDKDF (reference sequence). Trimming removed 6 bases from V and 7 bases from J; junction bases left unmatched: 1. The DNA of the CDR3 is TGTGCCACCAGGGGACTAGCGGGGGGAGAGCAGTACTTC. Translation: CATRGLAGGEQYF.

The CDR3 DNA is TGCGCCAGCAGCTTGGGCGGCGGGGATAATGAAAAACTGTTTTTT. Encoded protein: CASSLGGGDNEKLFF. This chain links TRBV5-1 with TRBJ1-4, with no clear D. Germline assignment: CDR1 SGHRS and CDR2 YFSETQ. Trimming removed 0 bases at V and 4 bases at J, with 10 bases between. The CDR3 covers 15 residues.

The J gene is TRBJ2-7, the V gene TRBV10-3; D might be TRBD1 (6 bases). V was trimmed by 4 bases and J by 4 bases, leaving 17 bases between them. This CDR3 spans 15 amino acids. Germline CDR1 is ENHRY and CDR2 is SYGVKD. This chain's CDR3 is CAISAGQRKVYEQYF. DNA for the CDR3: TGTGCCATCAGTGCAGGACAGCGGAAAGTGTACGAGCAGTACTTC.

This clone was observed a few times. The chain carries TRBV5-6 and TRBJ1-6; possible D gene TRBD1, 6 bases. In germline, CDR1 is SGHDT, CDR2 YYEEEE. V was shortened by 4 bases and J by 4 bases, with 18 bases between the two germline ends. The CDR3 has 17 residues. In DNA, the CDR3 is TGTGCCAGCAGCCGAGGCGGGGGGACACCTTATAATTCACCCCTCCACTTT. Its protein product is CASSRGGGTPYNSPLHF.

V is TRBV6-5 and J is TRBJ1-2, with D tentatively TRBD1 (5 bases). CDR3 length: 14 amino acids. Germline V gene sequence: CDR1 MNHEY, CDR2 SVGAGI. The ends were cut back, 6 bases at V and 3 bases at J, with 14 bases in the middle. The CDR3, as DNA: TGTGCCAGCAGGGCAGGCGGGACCTACTATGGCTACACCTTC. Translating gives CASRAGGTYYGYTF.

The chain employs TRBV6-6 and TRBJ2-7; TRBD2 aligns across 9 bases. The CDR3 is 13 residues long. Germline values: CDR1 MNHNY, CDR2 SVGAGI (reference sequence). With 8 bases clipped from V and 6 bases from J, the junction kept 8 bases outside the gene matches. The CDR3 is CASQLAGGGEQYF. CDR3 bases: TGTGCCAGCCAACTAGCGGGTGGTGGCGAGCAGTACTTC.

The V call is TRBV10-3, the J call TRBJ2-2; the match to TRBD2 covers 9 bases. The junction had 20 bases not matched to a gene; V was cut back by 0 bases and J by 0 bases. Germline lookup yields CDR1 ENHRY and CDR2 SYGVKD. This CDR3 spans 23 amino acids. CDR3 sequence: CAISESPLRTSAFKTANTGELFF. DNA for the CDR3: TGTGCCATCAGTGAGTCCCCGTTGCGGACTAGCGCCTTTAAAACCGCGAACACCGGGGAGCTGTTTTTT.

The rearrangement links TRBV10-3 to TRBJ1-6; tentatively, D is TRBD1 (6 bases). The length of the CDR3 is 14 residues. Germline V gene data show CDR1 as ENHRY and CDR2 as SYGVKD. The germline V and J ends were trimmed by 4 bases and 7 bases, with 11 bases remaining between them. The CDR3 spells CAISAGVENSPLHF. The CDR3 DNA is TGTGCCATCAGTGCAGGGGTCGAGAATTCACCCCTCCACTTT.

This chain connects TRBV6-1 to TRBJ1-5, with TRBD1 matching over 7 bases. The CDR3 has 13 amino acids. Germline CDR1 is MNHNS and CDR2 is SASEGT. After removal of 6 bases from V and 4 bases from J, the junction contained 3 bases not matched to a gene. CDR3 amino acids: CASSGTVNQPQHF. CDR3 DNA: TGTGCCAGCAGCGGGACAGTTAATCAGCCCCAGCATTTT.

The chain has TRBV2 and TRBJ1-5; 7 positions agree with TRBD1. Germline loops: CDR1 SNHLY, CDR2 FYNNEI. Trimming removed 8 bases from V and 4 bases from J; junction bases left unmatched: 8. This CDR3 comprises 14 residues. The CDR3 loop reads CASRGGDRNQPQHF. Here the CDR3 DNA reads TGTGCCAGCCGAGGCGGGGACAGAAATCAGCCCCAGCATTTT.

This chain joins TRBV5-6 and TRBJ2-7; no reliable D call. V was clipped by 2 bases and J by 1 base, with 7 bases between them. The CDR3 has 13 residues. CDR1 is SGHDT, CDR2 YYEEEE, per germline. CDR3 protein: CASSLKPSYEQYF. The CDR3 bases are TGTGCCAGCAGCTTAAAGCCTTCCTACGAGCAGTACTTC.

The chain links TRBV5-6 to TRBJ1-6, with TRBD1 identical over 10 bases. J was trimmed by 10 bases and V by 1 base; bases with no gene match: 5. CDR3 length: 15 residues. Germline V gene sequence: CDR1 SGHDT, CDR2 YYEEEE. This CDR3 reads CASSLPGQGNSPLHF. For the CDR3, the DNA is TGTGCCAGCAGCTTGCCGGGACAGGGGAACTCACCCCTCCACTTT. Full variable domain (remainder filled in from reference TRBV5-6 and TRBJ1-6): DAGVTQSPTHLIKTRGQQVTLRCSPKSGHDTVSWYQQALGQGPQFIFQYYEEEERQRGNFPDRFSGHQFPNYSSELNVNALLLGDSALYLCASSLPGQGNSPLHFGNGTRLTVT.

The rearrangement joins TRBV6-1 to TRBJ2-7; D is perhaps TRBD1 (7 bases). From germline, CDR1 is MNHNS and CDR2 SASEGT. V was cut by 0 bases and J by 0 bases, with 15 bases left in between. The CDR3 consists of 17 residues. The CDR3 DNA follows: TGTGCCAGCAGTGAAGCGTGGAGGGGGCAAAGCTCCTACGAGCAGTACTTC. As protein: CASSEAWRGQSSYEQYF.

The chain combines TRBV30 with TRBJ1-1, with TRBD1 matching 8 bases. V dropped 1 base and J dropped 1; count of bases not matched to a gene: 8. Germline values: CDR1 GTSNPN, CDR2 SVGIG (reference sequence). The CDR3 runs 16 residues. Here the CDR3 DNA reads TGTGCCTGGAGTGGGACCGGGACAGGACGGAACACTGAAGCTTTCTTT. As protein: CAWSGTGTGRNTEAFF.

The gene calls are TRBV6-5 and TRBJ2-2; 8 bases align to TRBD1. Germline V CDR1 and CDR2: MNHEY, SVGAGI. The CDR3 is made up of 15 amino acids. Unmatched junction bases numbered 8, after V lost 6 bases and J lost 5 bases. The CDR3 coding sequence is TGTGCCAGCAGACCCCAGGGGGCAGGGACCGGGGAGCTGTTTTTT. Its protein product is CASRPQGAGTGELFF.

This chain uses TRBV30 with TRBJ2-7; 8 bases map to TRBD2. The trim removed 6 bases at V and 3 bases at J, leaving 7 bases unmatched. CDR1 and CDR2 from the germline V gene are GTSNPN and SVGIG (reference sequence). The CDR3 loop spans 13 amino acids. CDR3 residues: CACSGGGVYEQYF. DNA for the CDR3: TGTGCCTGCTCCGGGGGGGGCGTCTACGAGCAGTACTTC.